The 30 T cell receptor beta chains below were found in one sample sequenced in a study of sequential checkpoint blockade in melanoma. Noted treatment: randomized to nivolumab then ipilimumab (arm A) or the reverse (arm B). Sequencing used immunoSEQ multiplex PCR; TCRdb keeps in-frame clones, though not all of them. The repertoire holds about 6,100 clones, with roughly 26% as singletons. The sample consisted of tumor tissue (inferred from file names), taken from a patient given nivolumab and ipilimumab in sequence. Receptors originate from a human donor with melanoma.

V gene TRBV25-1 combines with J gene TRBJ2-1, with 12 bases lining up with TRBD2. The CDR3 totals 16 residues. CDR1 and CDR2 (germline): MGHDK, SYGVNS. V lost 1 base, J lost 7 bases, and 5 bases stayed unmatched. CDR3: CASSESRLAGENEQFF. The CDR3 DNA sequence: TGTGCCAGCAGTGAATCAAGACTAGCGGGGGAGAATGAGCAGTTCTTC.

J is TRBJ1-1 and V is TRBV5-1, with D perhaps TRBD1 (5 bases). The CDR3 loop spans 14 amino acids. Germline-derived CDR1 and CDR2 are SGHRS and YFSETQ. The V gene lost 0 bases and the J gene lost 4 bases, with 10 bases spanning the gap. CDR3 nucleotides: TGCGCCAGCAGCTTGGCTTGGGACGGCACTGAAGCTTTCTTT. Translated: CASSLAWDGTEAFF.

In its sample, this clone is medium-sized. J is TRBJ2-1 and V is TRBV11-3, with 9 bases fitting TRBD2. In germline, CDR1 is SGHNT, CDR2 YENEEA. The V segment lost 6 bases and the J segment 4 bases; nucleotides outside the gene matches: 7. The CDR3 sequence is 15 residues long. The CDR3 is CASSQSSGTYNEQFF. CDR3 in DNA: TGTGCCAGCAGTCAGTCTAGCGGGACTTACAATGAGCAGTTCTTC.

The J gene is TRBJ2-5, the V gene TRBV12-2; the DNA was not compared with TRBD2, the D call given in the table. TRBV12-2 is a listed pseudogene. This CDR3 is 15 amino acids long. This CDR3 is CAVPTSGRATETQYF. As DNA, the CDR3 is TGTGCCGTACCGACTAGCGGGAGGGCCACGGAGACCCAGTACTTC.

This rearrangement joins TRBV28 to TRBJ2-3, with TRBD2 matching 7 bases. The CDR3 length is 16 residues. Germline V CDR1 and CDR2: MDHEN, SYDVKM. After removal of 5 bases from V and 2 bases from J, the junction contained 10 bases not matched to a gene. CDR3 coding DNA: TGTGCCAGCAGTCTCCTACTAGCGTCCGCCACAGATACGCAGTATTTT. It yields the protein CASSLLLASATDTQYF.

This clone was seen a handful of times. The same CDR3 arises from other DNA sequences in this sample as well. The chain joins TRBV19 to TRBJ1-2; no clear D. The V gene's germline CDR1 is LNHDA and CDR2 SQIVND (reference sequence). Trimming pared 5 bases from V and 4 bases from J, leaving 5 bases between. This CDR3 comprises 11 residues. The CDR3 sequence: CASSLAYGYTF. The CDR3, as DNA: TGTGCCAGTAGTTTAGCCTATGGCTACACCTTC. Filled out from reference TRBV19 and TRBJ1-2, the complete variable domain reads DGGITQSPKYLFRKEGQNVTLSCEQNLNHDAMYWYRQDPGQGLRLIYYSQIVNDFQKGDIAEGYSVSREKKESFPLTVTSAQKNPTAFYLCASSLAYGYTFGSGTRLTVV.

This clone was counted between two and nine times. The rearrangement uses TRBV6-8 and TRBJ1-1; the match to TRBD1 covers 9 bases. The junction had 6 bases not matched to a gene; V was cut back by 5 bases and J by 5 bases. There are 14 residues in the CDR3. Looked up from germline, CDR1 is MNHGY and CDR2 is SAAAGT. The CDR3 here is CASSPTGGETEAFF. CDR3 coding DNA: TGTGCCAGCAGTCCAACAGGGGGCGAGACTGAAGCTTTCTTT.

This chain uses TRBV11-3 with TRBJ2-1; D tentatively fits TRBD1 or TRBD2 (5 bases each). Germline lookup yields CDR1 SGHNT and CDR2 YENEEA. V was trimmed by 7 bases and J by 2 bases, leaving 15 bases between them. This CDR3 is 15 amino acids long. The CDR3 sequence: CASTPGGGAYNEQFF. The DNA of the CDR3 is TGTGCCAGCACCCCCGGTGGGGGAGCCTACAATGAGCAGTTCTTC.

The V call is TRBV9, the J call TRBJ1-2; the match to TRBD1 covers 7 bases. CDR1 is SGDLS, CDR2 YYNGEE, per germline. The CDR3 spans 13 residues. Trimming at V came to 7 bases and at J to 6 bases, leaving 9 bases not matched to a gene. The CDR3 coding sequence is TGTGCCAGCCGTAAACCAACAGGGGATGGCTACACCTTC. It is translated as CASRKPTGDGYTF.

J is TRBJ2-5 and V is TRBV29-1, with 7 nucleotides matching TRBD2. Trimming at V came to 2 bases and at J to 4 bases, leaving 4 bases not matched to a gene. CDR3 length equals 13 residues. Germline CDR1 reads SQVTM; CDR2 reads ANQGSEA. This CDR3 reads CSVETGRGETQYF. The CDR3 DNA reads as TGCAGCGTTGAAACGGGGAGGGGAGAGACCCAGTACTTC. Variable domain in full (rest from reference TRBV29-1 and TRBJ2-5): SAVISQKPSRDICQRGTSLTIQCQVDSQVTMMFWYRQQPGQSLTLIATANQGSEATYESGFVIDKFPISRPNLTFSTLTVSNMSPEDSSIYLCSVETGRGETQYFGPGTRLLVL.

This clone occurred many times. The V gene is TRBV11-3, the J gene TRBJ2-1; possibly TRBD2 for D (5 bases). Trimming shortened V by 3 bases and J by 4 bases, and 10 bases separated the two germline ends. The CDR3 is 14 amino acids. The V gene's germline CDR1 is SGHNT and CDR2 YENEEA. The DNA for the CDR3 is TGTGCCAGCAGCTTGGGCGGGCCGTACAATGAGCAGTTCTTC. Residues: CASSLGGPYNEQFF.

The chain employs TRBV5-1 and TRBJ2-3; unclear D gene. The ends were cut back, 0 bases at V and 2 bases at J, with 7 bases in the middle. The CDR3 length is 14 residues. CDR1 and CDR2 (germline): SGHRS, YFSETQ. CDR3 loop: CASSLASATDTQYF. As DNA, the CDR3 is TGCGCCAGCAGCTTGGCATCGGCCACAGATACGCAGTATTTT.

The chain recombines TRBV19 with TRBJ1-5; the D is unclear. Germline V gene sequence: CDR1 LNHDA, CDR2 SQIVND (reference sequence). Trimming cost V 6 bases and J 6 bases, with 12 bases left between them. The length of the CDR3 is 13 residues. The CDR3 region is CASSLLVGQPQHF. Here the CDR3 DNA reads TGTGCCAGTAGCCTACTAGTGGGTCAGCCCCAGCATTTT.

Here the CDR3 reads CASSPNGDPSGANVLTF. The CDR3 DNA is TGTGCCAGCAGTCCGAACGGCGACCCATCTGGGGCCAACGTCCTGACTTTC. V is TRBV28 and J is TRBJ2-6; D is ambiguous. V lost 5 bases and J 1 base, leaving 15 bases between the germline ends. Germline CDR1 and CDR2: MDHEN and SYDVKM. This CDR3 region has 17 residues.

The chain uses TRBV7-5 and TRBJ2-1; the DNA was not used to check the table's D call, TRBD2. TRBV7-5 corresponds to a pseudogene. This CDR3 has 15 residues. The CDR3 DNA reads TGTGCCAGCAGCTTGTTAGGGAGCTCCTACAATGAGCAGTTCTTC. This codes for CASSLLGSSYNEQFF.

The gene calls are TRBV6-8 and TRBJ1-2; the D gene is possibly TRBD1 (6 bases). V was cut by 5 bases and J by 0 bases, with 10 bases left in between. CDR3 length equals 14 residues. Germline CDR1 is MNHGY and CDR2 is SAAAGT. The CDR3 DNA reads as TGTGCCAGCAGTGTGGGGGGCACTAACTATGGCTACACCTTC. It translates to CASSVGGTNYGYTF.

The V call is TRBV6-8, the J call TRBJ2-6, with D perhaps TRBD1 or TRBD2 (5 bases each). Germline V lookup: CDR1 MNHGY, CDR2 SAAAGT. V lost 5 bases to trimming and J lost 0 bases, with 5 bases between them. This CDR3 spans 14 amino acids. CDR3 loop: CASSGTSGANVLTF. CDR3 in DNA: TGTGCCAGCAGTGGGACCTCTGGGGCCAACGTCCTGACTTTC.

This clone has just a few counts. This sequence joins TRBV28 and TRBJ1-2; TRBD1 matches 8 bases. Germline trimming cut 2 bases from V and 8 bases from J; bases unmatched to any gene: 7. Per germline, CDR1 MDHEN and CDR2 SYDVKM. The CDR3 covers 14 residues. CDR3 residues: CASSLMGTGLGYTF. The CDR3 nucleotides read TGTGCCAGCAGTTTAATGGGGACAGGATTGGGCTACACCTTC.

This clone has a count of ten or more. The gene calls are TRBV11-3 and TRBJ2-7; no clear D gene. Per germline, CDR1 SGHNT and CDR2 YENEEA. The CDR3 spans 15 residues. V was trimmed by 3 bases and J by 0 bases, leaving 12 bases between them. The DNA for the CDR3 is TGTGCCAGCAGCTTGGAGCTAGAGAACTCCTACGAGCAGTACTTC. This gives the protein CASSLELENSYEQYF. The variable domain in full, completed from reference TRBV11-3 and TRBJ2-7, reads EAGVVQSPRYKIIEKKQPVAFWCNPISGHNTLYWYLQNLGQGPELLIRYENEEAVDDSQLPKDRFSAERLKGVDSTLKIQPAELGDSAVYLCASSLELENSYEQYFGPGTRLTVT.

This clone showed up just a few times. V is TRBV6-8 and J is TRBJ1-5; 9 positions agree with TRBD1. V dropped 6 bases and J dropped 6; count of bases not matched to a gene: 3. The CDR3 is 13 residues long. Germline V CDR1 and CDR2: MNHGY, SAAAGT. In nucleotides, the CDR3 is TGTGCCAGCAGAACAGGGGGCTCTCAGCCCCAGCATTTT. This codes for CASRTGGSQPQHF.

This rearrangement joins TRBV14 to TRBJ2-1; TRBD2 might be the D (5 bases). V lost 1 base and J 8 bases, leaving 15 bases between the germline ends. Germline V gives CDR1 SGHDN, CDR2 FVKESK. The CDR3 has 15 residues. Written as DNA, the CDR3 is TGTGCCAGCAGCCAAGTCAGCGACCCGAGGGATGAGCAGTTCTTC. Encoded protein: CASSQVSDPRDEQFF.

This clone was seen a handful of times. The chain combines TRBV28 with TRBJ2-7; D perhaps matches TRBD1 (6 bases). This CDR3 is built from 14 residues. Trimming pared 3 bases from V and 5 bases from J, leaving 14 bases between. CDR1 MDHEN and CDR2 SYDVKM come from the germline V gene. The CDR3 loop is CASSFRGGRNEQYF. The CDR3 nucleotides read TGTGCCAGCAGTTTCCGAGGGGGTAGGAACGAGCAGTACTTC. Drawing the rest from reference TRBV28 and TRBJ2-7, the complete variable domain is DVKVTQSSRYLVKRTGEKVFLECVQDMDHENMFWYRQDPGLGLRLIYFSYDVKMKEKGDIPEGYSVSREKKERFSLILESASTNQTSMYLCASSFRGGRNEQYFGPGTRLTVT.

This chain connects TRBV6-8 to TRBJ2-2, with TRBD1 matching 7 bases. The ends lost 8 bases at V and 3 bases at J; junction bases unmatched: 9. CDR1 is MNHGY and CDR2 is SAAAGT in the germline V gene. The CDR3 has 15 residues. Here the CDR3 DNA reads TGTGCCAGCCGCGACGGACAGGTTGACACCGGGGAGCTGTTTTTT. Its protein product is CASRDGQVDTGELFF.

V gene TRBV30 combines with J gene TRBJ1-5; D not resolved. The CDR3 is 13 amino acids. Trimming shortened V by 3 bases and J by 5 bases, and 11 bases separated the two germline ends. CDR1 is GTSNPN, CDR2 SVGIG, per germline (reference sequence). The chain's CDR3 is CAWSRGEDQPQHF. The CDR3 bases are TGTGCCTGGAGCCGCGGGGAAGATCAGCCCCAGCATTTT.

J is TRBJ2-7 and V is TRBV14; D possibly corresponds to TRBD1 (5 bases). Looked up from germline, CDR1 is SGHDN and CDR2 is FVKESK. Trimming shortened V by 3 bases and J by 2 bases, and 23 bases separated the two germline ends. The CDR3 extends over 18 amino acids. The CDR3 DNA is TGTGCCAGCAGCCATGTTATGCATTCGTTAGGGGTTCCCTACGAGCAGTACTTC. Encoded protein: CASSHVMHSLGVPYEQYF.

V gene TRBV6-8 combines with J gene TRBJ1-2; TRBD1 agrees at 10 bases. Trimming at V came to 5 bases and at J to 7 bases, leaving 1 base not matched to a gene. This CDR3 is built from 12 residues. Germline CDR1 is MNHGY and CDR2 is SAAAGT. The CDR3 sequence is CASSGQGVGYTF. The DNA for the CDR3 is TGTGCCAGCAGTGGACAGGGGGTTGGCTACACCTTC.

The genes are TRBV5-1 and TRBJ2-2, with D tentatively TRBD1 (6 bases). The CDR3 has 16 residues. Per the germline V gene, CDR1 is SGHRS and CDR2 is YFSETQ. V shed 0 bases and J shed 1 base, with 10 bases lying between them. The CDR3 DNA is TGCGCCAGCAGCTTGGCCGAACAGGGGAACACCGGGGAGCTGTTTTTT. It translates to CASSLAEQGNTGELFF.

The CDR3 spells CASSLEGAPYNEQFF. In DNA form, the CDR3 reads TGTGCCAGCAGCTTAGAGGGGGCGCCCTACAATGAGCAGTTCTTC. The V and J genes are TRBV13 and TRBJ2-1; TRBD1 matches at 7 bases. J gave up 2 bases and V 1 base, and 2 bases lay outside the gene matches. The V gene's germline CDR1 is PRHDT and CDR2 FYEKMQ (reference sequence). The length of the CDR3 is 15 residues.

The chain is built from TRBV29-1 and TRBJ1-1, with 9 bases aligning to TRBD1. The junction had 8 bases not matched to a gene; V was cut back by 4 bases and J by 5 bases. Germline CDR1 reads SQVTM; CDR2 reads ANQGSEA. There are 14 residues in the CDR3. As DNA, the CDR3 is TGCAGCGTTGGGGGGACAGGGACACGGACTGAAGCTTTCTTT. Protein sequence: CSVGGTGTRTEAFF.

Sample share makes this clone medium-sized. This chain connects TRBV12-2 to TRBJ1-1. TRBV12-2 is a pseudogene. The CDR3 length is 14 residues. CDR3 in amino acids: CATLPGPGNTEAFF. In nucleotides, the CDR3 is TGTGCCACCTTGCCGGGGCCGGGGAATACTGAAGCTTTCTTT.